This T cell receptor beta chain is from a study of T cell changes during pregnancy in multiple sclerosis. Clones were read by immunoSEQ multiplex PCR, and TCRdb kept only the in-frame ones, dropping some. This sample has about 72,000 clones; 91% occur once, and the top ten carry around 0.64%. The sequencing here drew on peripheral blood, taken in the third trimester of pregnancy. The TCR comes from a female donor in good health, enrolled as a control in a pregnancy study.

The CDR3 region has the DNA TGTGCCAGCAGCTTCCGGGACAGGGGGCCTAATTCACCCCTCCACTTT. Translating gives CASSFRDRGPNSPLHF. The chain is built from TRBV7-2 and TRBJ1-6; 12 bases map to TRBD1. CDR3 length: 16 amino acids. V lost 3 bases, J lost 6 bases, and 3 bases stayed unmatched. Germline CDR1 SGHTA, CDR2 FQGNSA.